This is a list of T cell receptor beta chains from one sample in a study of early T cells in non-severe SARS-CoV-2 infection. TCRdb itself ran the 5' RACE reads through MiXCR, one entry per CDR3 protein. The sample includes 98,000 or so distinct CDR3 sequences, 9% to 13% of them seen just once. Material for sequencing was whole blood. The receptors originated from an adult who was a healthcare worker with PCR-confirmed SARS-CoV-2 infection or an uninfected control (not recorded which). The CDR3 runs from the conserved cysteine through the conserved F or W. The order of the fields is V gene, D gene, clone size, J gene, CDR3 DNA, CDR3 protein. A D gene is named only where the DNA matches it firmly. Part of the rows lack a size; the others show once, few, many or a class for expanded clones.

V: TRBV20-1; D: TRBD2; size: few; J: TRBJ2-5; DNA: TGCAGTGCTAGCCAGCGGGGGGGCCCCAAGACCCAGTACTTC; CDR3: CSASQRGGPKTQYF
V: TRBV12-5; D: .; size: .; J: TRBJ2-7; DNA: TGTGCTAGTGGTCCGGACGGGACCTACGAGCAGTACTTC; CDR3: CASGPDGTYEQYF
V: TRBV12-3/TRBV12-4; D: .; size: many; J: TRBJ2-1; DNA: TGTGCCAGCAGAACTAGCTCCCACTCCTACAATGAGCAGTTCTTC; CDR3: CASRTSSHSYNEQFF
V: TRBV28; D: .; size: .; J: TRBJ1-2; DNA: TGTGCCAGCACCTACTCTCGGCTTAACTATGGCTACACCTTC; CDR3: CASTYSRLNYGYTF
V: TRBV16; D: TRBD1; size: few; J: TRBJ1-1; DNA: TGTGCCAGCAGCCTACTGGGACAGGGCACTGAAGCTTTCTTT; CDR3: CASSLLGQGTEAFF
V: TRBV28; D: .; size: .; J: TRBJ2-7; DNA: TGTGCCAGCAGCATCCGGGACACCTCGTACGAGCAGTACTTC; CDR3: CASSIRDTSYEQYF
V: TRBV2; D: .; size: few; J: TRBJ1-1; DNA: TGTGCCAGCAGTGGACAGAACACTGAAGCTTTCTTT; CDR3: CASSGQNTEAFF
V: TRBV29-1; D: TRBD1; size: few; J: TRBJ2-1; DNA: TGCAGCGCCGACAGGGGTAATGAGCAGTTCTTC; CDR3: CSADRGNEQFF
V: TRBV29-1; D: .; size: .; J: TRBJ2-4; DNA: TGCAGCGTGGGTGGGAACATTCAGTACTTC; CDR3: CSVGGNIQYF
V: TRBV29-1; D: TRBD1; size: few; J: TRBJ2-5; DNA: TGCAGCGTCGGCCGGACAGGGGGCCAAGAGACCCAGTACTTC; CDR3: CSVGRTGGQETQYF
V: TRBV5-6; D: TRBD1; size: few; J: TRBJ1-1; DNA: TGTGCCAGCAGCTTAAGGACAGGCCGCAACACTGAAGCTTTCTTT; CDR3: CASSLRTGRNTEAFF
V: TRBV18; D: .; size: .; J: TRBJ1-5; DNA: TGTGCCAGCTCACCACCAGCCAGCAATCAGCCCCAGCATTTT; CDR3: CASSPPASNQPQHF
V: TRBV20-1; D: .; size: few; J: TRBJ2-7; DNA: TGCAGTGCTAGGGGGGGGCAGCAACCTCCCTACGAGCAGTACTTC; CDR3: CSARGGQQPPYEQYF
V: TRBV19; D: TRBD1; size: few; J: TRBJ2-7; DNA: TGTGCCAGTAGTATAACGGGACAGTATTCCTACGAGCAGTACTTC; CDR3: CASSITGQYSYEQYF
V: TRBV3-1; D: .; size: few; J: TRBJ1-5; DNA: TGTGCCAGCAGCCCGGGAGGGGGGGCTCAGCCCCAGCATTTT; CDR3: CASSPGGGAQPQHF
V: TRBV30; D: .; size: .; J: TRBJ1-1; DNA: TGTGCCTGGAGTACCGGGGGAAGCGCTGAAGCTTTCTTT; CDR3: CAWSTGGSAEAFF
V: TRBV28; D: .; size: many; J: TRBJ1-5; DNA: TGTGCCAGCAGTGCCCCCGGGCCCTACAATCAGCCCCAGCATTTT; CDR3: CASSAPGPYNQPQHF
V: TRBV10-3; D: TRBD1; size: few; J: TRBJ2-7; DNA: TGTGCCATCAGCGACAGGGGCGAGCAGTACTTC; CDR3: CAISDRGEQYF
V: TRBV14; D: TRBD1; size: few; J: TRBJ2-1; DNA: TGTGCCAGCAGCTCCTACAGGGGGGTTGGATACAATGAGCAGTTCTTC; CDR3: CASSSYRGVGYNEQFF
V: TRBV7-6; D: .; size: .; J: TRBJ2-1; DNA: TGTGCCAGCAGCTTAAGCACTTCGCGGGCGCAGTTCTTC; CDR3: CASSLSTSRAQFF
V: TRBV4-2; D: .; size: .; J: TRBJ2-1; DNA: TGTGCCAGCAGCCAAAACGGATTGGACAATGAGCAGTTCTTC; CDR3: CASSQNGLDNEQFF
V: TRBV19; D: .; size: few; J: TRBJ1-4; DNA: TGTGCCAGTAGTATAACGGGGGCTGAAAAACTGTTTTTT; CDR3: CASSITGAEKLFF
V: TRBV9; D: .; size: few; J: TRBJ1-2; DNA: TGTGCCAGCAGCGTAGGCGTAGGAGGCTACACCTTC; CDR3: CASSVGVGGYTF
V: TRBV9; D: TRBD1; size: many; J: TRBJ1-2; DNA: TGTGCCAGCAGCGTAGGGGGACAGCCAGATGGCTACACCTTC; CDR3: CASSVGGQPDGYTF
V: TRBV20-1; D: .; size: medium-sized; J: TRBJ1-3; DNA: TGCAGTGCTAGAGATCTCGACCCAAGCTCTGGAAACACCATATATTTT; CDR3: CSARDLDPSSGNTIYF
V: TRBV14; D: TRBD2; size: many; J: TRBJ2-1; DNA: TGTGCCAGCAGCCAATCTGGAGCGGGGGACCCTTATGTCACAAGCTCCTACAATGAGCAGTTCTTC; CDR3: CASSQSGAGDPYVTSSYNEQFF
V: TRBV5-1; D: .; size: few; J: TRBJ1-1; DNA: TGCGCCAGCAGCAGGATACGGGCCCCAGACACTGAAGCTTTCTTT; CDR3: CASSRIRAPDTEAFF
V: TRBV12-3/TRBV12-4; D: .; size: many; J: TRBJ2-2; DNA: TGTGCCAGCAGGGCTTCGAACTTTGCGATCGGGGAGCTGTTTTTT; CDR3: CASRASNFAIGELFF
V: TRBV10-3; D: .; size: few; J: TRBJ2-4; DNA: TGTGCCATCAGTACCCCGGAGGGGTTCCAAAACATTCAGTACTTC; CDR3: CAISTPEGFQNIQYF
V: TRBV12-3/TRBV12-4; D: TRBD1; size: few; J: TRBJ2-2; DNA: TGTGCCAGCACCCCTTCGAGGGGGCCCACCGGGGAGCTGTTTTTT; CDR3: CASTPSRGPTGELFF
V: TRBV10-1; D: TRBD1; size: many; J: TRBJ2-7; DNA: TGCGCCAGCAGTGGAGACAGGGACAACGAGCAGTACTTC; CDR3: CASSGDRDNEQYF
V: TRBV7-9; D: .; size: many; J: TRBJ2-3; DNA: TGTGCCAGCACCGTGGACTATGTAGATACGCAGTATTTT; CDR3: CASTVDYVDTQYF
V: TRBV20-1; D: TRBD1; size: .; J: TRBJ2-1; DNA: TGCAGTGCTAGACTGCGGACAGGGGGCTACTACAATGAGCAGTTCTTC; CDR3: CSARLRTGGYYNEQFF
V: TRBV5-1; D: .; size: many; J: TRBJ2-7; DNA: TGCGCCAGCAGCTTGGCCTGGGGTAGTTTCGAGCAGTACTTC; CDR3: CASSLAWGSFEQYF
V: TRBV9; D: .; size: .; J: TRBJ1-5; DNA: TGTGCCAGCAGCGAGTCTCCAGGGAATCAGCCCCAGCATTTT; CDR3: CASSESPGNQPQHF
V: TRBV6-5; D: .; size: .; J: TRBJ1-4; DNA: TGTGCCAGCAGGATAACAACTAATGAAAAACTGTTTTTT; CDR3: CASRITTNEKLFF
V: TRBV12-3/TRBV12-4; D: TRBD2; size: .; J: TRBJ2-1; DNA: TGTGCCAGCACCCCTCTTGGTCTAGCGGGAGGGCTCAATGAGCAGTTCTTC; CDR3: CASTPLGLAGGLNEQFF
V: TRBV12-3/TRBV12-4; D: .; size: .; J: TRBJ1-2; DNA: TGTGCCAGCAGTTTAGGGCACAGGGTGGGCTATGGCTACACCTTC; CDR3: CASSLGHRVGYGYTF
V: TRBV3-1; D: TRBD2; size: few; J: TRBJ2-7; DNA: TGTGCCAGCAGCCAAGCGGGAGGGAGCTCCTACGAGCAGTACTTC; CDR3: CASSQAGGSSYEQYF
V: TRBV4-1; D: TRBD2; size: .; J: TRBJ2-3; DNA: TGCGCCAGCAGCCCGACTGTTGGGCGGGGGGGCTCGGATACGCAGTATTTT; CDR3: CASSPTVGRGGSDTQYF
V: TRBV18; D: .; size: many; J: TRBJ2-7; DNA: TGTGCCAGCTCACTTTTCACCCGGGACAACTCCTACGAGCAGTACTTC; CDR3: CASSLFTRDNSYEQYF
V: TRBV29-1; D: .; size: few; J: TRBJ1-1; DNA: TGCAGCGCCCAACCCACTGAAGCTTTCTTT; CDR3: CSAQPTEAFF
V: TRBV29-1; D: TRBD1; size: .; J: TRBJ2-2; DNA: TGCAGCGTTGCAGGGGGCAGGAACACCGGGGAGCTGTTTTTT; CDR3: CSVAGGRNTGELFF
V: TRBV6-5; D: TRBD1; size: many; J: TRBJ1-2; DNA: TGTGCCAGCAGTGGGGACAGATTATATGGCTACACCTTC; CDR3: CASSGDRLYGYTF
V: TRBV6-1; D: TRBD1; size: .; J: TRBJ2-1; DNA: TGTGCCAGCAGCCCCCCGGGACAGCGCTACCTTGAGCAGTTCTTC; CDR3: CASSPPGQRYLEQFF
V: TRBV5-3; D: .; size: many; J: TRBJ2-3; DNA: TGTGCCAGAAGCTTGGACTTGGATACGCAGTATTTT; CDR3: CARSLDLDTQYF
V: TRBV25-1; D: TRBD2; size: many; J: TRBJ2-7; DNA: TGTGCCAGCAGGAGGGGAGGGCCCCCGAACGAGCAGTACTTC; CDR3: CASRRGGPPNEQYF
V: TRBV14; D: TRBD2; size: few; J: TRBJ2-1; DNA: TGTGCCAGCAGCCAAGGAACTAGCGGGGGGGCTAATGAGCAGTTCTTC; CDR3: CASSQGTSGGANEQFF
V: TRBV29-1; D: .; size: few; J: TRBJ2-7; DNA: TGCAGCGTTGAAGATGGGGCCGAGCAGTACTTC; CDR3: CSVEDGAEQYF
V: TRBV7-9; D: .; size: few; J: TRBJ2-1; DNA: TGTGCCAGCAGCTTAGGAGGGAGTAACCACAATGAGCAGTTCTTC; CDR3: CASSLGGSNHNEQFF
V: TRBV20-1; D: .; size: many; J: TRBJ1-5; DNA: TGCAGTGCCCCCCCCCCGTGGAACAGGGGCAATCAGCCCCAGCATTTT; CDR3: CSAPPPWNRGNQPQHF
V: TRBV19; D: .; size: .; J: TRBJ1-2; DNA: TGTGCCAGTAAACCGGGACTTACTAACTATGGCTACACCTTC; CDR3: CASKPGLTNYGYTF
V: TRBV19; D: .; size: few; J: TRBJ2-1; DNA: TGTGCCAGTAGTATAACGGGGGCAGGGGGAGCCTACAATGAGCAGTTCTTC; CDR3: CASSITGAGGAYNEQFF
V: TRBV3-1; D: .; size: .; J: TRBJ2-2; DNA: TGTGCCAGCAGCCAAGAAGGGGGTCTCGGGGAGCTGTTTTTT; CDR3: CASSQEGGLGELFF
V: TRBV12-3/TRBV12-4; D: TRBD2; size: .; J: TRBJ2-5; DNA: TGTGCCAGCAGCCCCGGGACTAGCGCTTATAACGGAAAGACCCAGTACTTC; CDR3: CASSPGTSAYNGKTQYF